This entry describes one T cell receptor beta chain. The antigen it recognizes is unknown. It has no much larger one-base neighbor in the sample; base qualities were not kept. The time point tag for this specimen amounts to: approximately 25 months on ibrutinib. For TCR beta library preparation, 2 to 2.5 micrograms of genomic DNA were isolated from cryopreserved PBMCs. Longitudinal blood samples from CLL patients receiving ibrutinib monotherapy were subjected to high-throughput TCR beta sequencing. The patients took part in an open-label, single-center phase 2 trial of ibrutinib monotherapy. The sample originates from a study of cytotoxic CD8 clonotypes in ibrutinib-treated CLL (dated by TCRdb to the early 2020s). Context from the whole study: The cohort included around 15 treatment-naive and roughly ten relapsed/refractory patients; about 18 were IGHV unmutated. On average, each sample had 255,043 productive templates and approximately 89,000 productive rearrangements. Cryopreserved peripheral blood mononuclear cells were obtained before treatment, at response, and at either sustained remission or disease progression. Longitudinal samples were obtainable from about 30% of the roughly 86 participants in the trial. Responses were partial in around 25 patients and complete in 2; after median about 68 months follow-up, approximately 15 stayed in remission and about twelve progressed. All remission and progressive disease samples were collected while patients were still receiving ibrutinib. Response samples were obtained after a median of around eleven months of treatment, with a range of about 6 to 36 months. The paper's findings and limits, for the study overall: At baseline, clonality was higher than in age-matched healthy donors and showed a strong correlation with circulating CD8+ T-cell counts. Public clonotypes were found to be uncommon and were observed to contract or remain stable during treatment; the increase in clonality was shown to reflect expansion of private clonotypes at ibrutinib response. Sampling times were not matched between patients in sustained remission and patients whose disease was progressing, and lymph node repertoires were not examined. Clonality increased at ibrutinib response, stayed stable in sustained remission, and fell back toward baseline at progression.

The goal of deep resolution MiSeq sequencing was a depth between 1 in 1 million and 1 in 200,000 T cells, and coverage averaged 10x per clonotype. The immunoSEQ hsTCRB Kit was used to generate the TCR beta libraries. The authors' pipeline ran thus. The data were analyzed with ImmunoSEQ Analyzer and ImmunoSEQ Data Assistant, and V, D and J gene assignments followed IMGT definitions. Clonality, which ranges from 0 to 1, was calculated by subtracting the normalized Shannon entropy of productive rearrangement frequencies from one. Only overrepresented clonotypes making up at least 0.05% of the repertoire of each patient were included in the public clonotype analysis. Around 14 repertoires from age-matched healthy donors, obtained from immuneACCESS, served as clonality controls. TCRdb took over this immuneACCESS table, retaining in-frame rearrangements with V and J assigned. Such tables are incomplete; in checked studies, under half of the missing clones stem from an unresolved V gene, and the remainder is unexplained. Clone size and the V and J calls come from that table; the DNA yielded D and trimming. In all, the sample holds around 92,000 clones, and more than 70% of those were seen once. The ten biggest clones cover just under 25% of the sample.

The germline V gene (reference sequence) gives CDR1 as DFQATT and CDR2 as SNEGSKA. CDR3 length: 11 amino acids, cysteine to phenylalanine. Of the read, only the CDR3 DNA is kept; its 33 bases are in frame from base 1. V was cut back by 6 bases and J by 0 bases, leaving a gap of 3 bases between them. The material sequenced was PBMCs, taken after 24 months of ibrutinib treatment. The chain couples TRBV20-1 to TRBJ1-3, with the D gene not clear enough to name. This sequence was found in a human donor with chronic lymphocytic leukemia. The CDR3 in this case is CSAYSGNTIYF. The nucleotide sequence reads as follows: TGCAGTGCATACTCTGGAAACACCATATATTTT.